This TCR beta chain comes out of a study of blood T cell repertoires in COVID-19. This clone was counted a single time. All recovered Cohort 3 donors got two negative PCRs, got clearance, or saw symptom resolution. The germline CDR1 and CDR2 sequences are MDHEN and SYDVKM. The V and J ends lost 3 bases and 9 bases, in that order; junction bases with no gene match: 3. This CDR3 contains 14 residues. The method was immunoSEQ multiplex PCR; TCRdb's version includes in-frame clones alone and lacks a portion of them. Of fewer than 450,000 clones in the sample, less than 90% are singletons; the top ten hold approximately 0.99%.

The rearrangement links TRBV28 to TRBJ1-6; 9 bases align to TRBD1. The sequenced material came from PBMCs or T cells enriched from blood (not recorded which). The clonotype was recovered from a woman in her 30s who had recovered from COVID-19. The CDR3 region is CASSFRDRASPLHF. The CDR3 nucleotides are TGTGCCAGCAGTTTCCGGGACAGGGCTTCACCCCTCCACTTT.